One sample yielded the 32 T cell receptor beta chains listed below, sequenced in a study of cytomegalovirus exposure and HLA in healthy donors. PCR primers comprised 60 Vbeta and 13 Jbeta primers. The assay was immunoSEQ multiplex PCR, and TCRdb's table has in-frame clones only and misses some. The sample lists approximately 150,000 clones, about a tenth seen once, with around 1.9% in the top ten. Sequenced sample: PBMCs. The receptors stem from a male donor in good health and CMV-seronegative.

A few counts support this clone. This rearrangement joins TRBV7-6 to TRBJ2-6; possible D gene TRBD2, 5 bases. CDR1 and CDR2 from the germline V gene are SGHVS and FNYEAQ. V lost 5 bases to trimming and J lost 9 bases, with 14 bases between them. The CDR3 spans 14 residues. The DNA for the CDR3 is TGTGCCAGCAGCGACACGGTGGGAGACAACGTCCTGACTTTC. Its translation: CASSDTVGDNVLTF.

The CDR3 is CASSRYPAAQETQYF. DNA for the CDR3: TGTGCCAGCAGTCGATATCCCGCGGCCCAAGAGACCCAGTACTTC. The V and J genes are TRBV6-5 and TRBJ2-5; D is uncertain. V was clipped by 5 bases and J by 1 base, with 14 bases between them. CDR1 MNHEY and CDR2 SVGAGI come from the germline V gene. The CDR3 length is 15 residues.

CDR3 protein: CAIRKGLAGGRAETQYF. CDR3 DNA: TGTGCCATCAGGAAGGGGCTAGCGGGGGGCAGAGCGGAGACCCAGTACTTC. V and J are TRBV10-3 and TRBJ2-5; 11 nucleotides match TRBD2. The junction had 14 bases not matched to a gene; V was cut back by 6 bases and J by 5 bases. CDR1 and CDR2 (germline): ENHRY, SYGVKD. CDR3 length: 17 residues.

The sample holds a few counts of this clone. The V and J genes are TRBV7-3 and TRBJ2-3; 8 bases align to TRBD2. CDR3 length equals 15 residues. Losses at the gene ends were 0 bases for V and 4 bases for J; bases not matched to a gene: 3. Per germline, CDR1 SGHTA and CDR2 FQGTGA. The CDR3 sequence is CASSLTGGASDTQYF. As DNA, the CDR3 is TGTGCCAGCAGCTTAACCGGGGGGGCTTCAGATACGCAGTATTTT.

The chain employs TRBV4-2 and TRBJ1-4; D remains unclear. This CDR3 comprises 14 residues. Germline lookup yields CDR1 LGHNA and CDR2 YNFKEQ. The V and J ends lost 0 bases and 3 bases respectively, with 5 bases between them. The CDR3 loop is CASSQDHSNEKLFF. In DNA, the CDR3 is TGTGCCAGCAGCCAAGATCATTCTAATGAAAAACTGTTTTTT.

This chain connects TRBV27 to TRBJ1-5; 7 bases are shared with TRBD1. Per the germline V gene, CDR1 is MNHEY and CDR2 is SMNVEV (reference sequence). Trimming took 4 bases from V and 4 from J; bases not matched to a gene: 7. The CDR3 loop spans 15 amino acids. The CDR3 coding sequence is TGTGCCAGCAGTTCCGGGACAGCGAGTAATCAGCCCCAGCATTTT. Translating it yields CASSSGTASNQPQHF.

This clone was seen a handful of times. The V call is TRBV6-5, the J call TRBJ2-3; a weak D match, TRBD2 (5 bases). This CDR3 has 14 residues. Germline lookup yields CDR1 MNHEY and CDR2 SVGAGI. V was shortened by 5 bases and J by 3 bases, with 12 bases between the two germline ends. CDR3 nucleotides: TGTGCCAGCAGTGCAACTAGATGGACAGATACGCAGTATTTT. It translates to CASSATRWTDTQYF.

In nucleotides, the CDR3 is TGTGCCAGCAGTACACGGGACATGAGCTCCTACGAGCAGTACTTC. This sequence encodes CASSTRDMSSYEQYF. V usage is TRBV28 and J usage is TRBJ2-7; D is possibly TRBD1 (6 bases). Germline V gene lookup returns CDR1 MDHEN and CDR2 SYDVKM. V lost 5 bases and J 0 bases, leaving 14 bases between the germline ends. The CDR3 runs 15 residues.

This chain links TRBV28 with TRBJ1-2; D is unclear. This CDR3 has 15 residues. Looked up from germline, CDR1 is MDHEN and CDR2 is SYDVKM. The V gene lost 1 base and the J gene lost 4 bases, with 13 bases spanning the gap. CDR3 nucleotides: TGTGCCAGCAGTTTATATAGGCCCGGAGGCTATGGCTACACCTTC. It specifies CASSLYRPGGYGYTF.

The chain couples TRBV15 to TRBJ2-7; D perhaps matches TRBD2 (7 bases). CDR1 and CDR2 (germline): LNHNV, YYDKDF (reference sequence). The ends were cut back, 0 bases at V and 4 bases at J, with 10 bases in the middle. This CDR3 region has 14 residues. In DNA, the CDR3 is TGTGCCACCAGCAGAGATAGGGGGGGATACGAGCAGTACTTC. Protein: CATSRDRGGYEQYF.

This clone has a handful of counts. V is TRBV28 and J is TRBJ2-7; D is possibly TRBD1 (6 bases). The germline V and J ends were trimmed by 8 bases and 0 bases, with 11 bases remaining between them. The length of the CDR3 is 13 residues. Germline V CDR1 and CDR2: MDHEN, SYDVKM. This chain's CDR3 is CASGGAGSYEQYF. CDR3 nucleotides: TGTGCCAGCGGGGGCGCGGGCTCCTACGAGCAGTACTTC.

This chain joins TRBV4-3 and TRBJ2-2; D may be TRBD1 (6 bases). V shed 1 base and J shed 4 bases, with 13 bases lying between them. This CDR3 contains 16 residues. From germline, CDR1 is LGHNA and CDR2 YSLEER. This chain's CDR3 is CASSQAPRGSTGELFF. CDR3 nucleotide sequence: TGCGCCAGCAGCCAAGCTCCCAGGGGTAGCACCGGGGAGCTGTTTTTT.

This clone was observed a few times. The gene calls are TRBV7-6 and TRBJ1-5; D unclear. The CDR3 runs to 14 residues. The ends were cut back, 5 bases at V and 6 bases at J, with 14 bases in the middle. Germline V lookup: CDR1 SGHVS, CDR2 FNYEAQ. The CDR3 bases are TGTGCCAGCAGCCCCGGGAAAAGAGGTCAGCCCCAGCATTTT. It codes for CASSPGKRGQPQHF.

The rearrangement joins TRBV6-5 to TRBJ1-1, with TRBD1 matching 7 bases. The germline V gene has CDR1 MNHEY and CDR2 SVGAGI. CDR3 length equals 12 residues. The ends lost 4 bases at V and 7 bases at J; junction bases unmatched: 3. The CDR3: CASSSDRVEAFF. CDR3 DNA sequence: TGTGCCAGCAGTTCCGACAGGGTTGAAGCTTTCTTT.

This clone has more than one count but fewer than ten. The chain is built from TRBV2 and TRBJ2-2, with 8 bases identical to TRBD2. This CDR3 region has 16 residues. Germline loops: CDR1 SNHLY, CDR2 FYNNEI. V shed 2 bases and J 3 bases; nucleotides not matched to a gene: 5. The CDR3 protein is CASSEFGGADTGELFF. CDR3 in DNA: TGTGCCAGCAGTGAATTCGGGGGGGCGGACACCGGGGAGCTGTTTTTT. Full variable domain (missing parts from reference TRBV2 and TRBJ2-2): EPEVTQTPSHQVTQMGQEVILRCVPISNHLYFYWYRQILGQKVEFLVSFYNNEISEKSEIFDDQFSVERPDGSNFTLKIRSTKLEDSAMYFCASSEFGGADTGELFFGEGSRLTVL.

The CDR3 loop reads CATLLTGTSTDTQYF. The CDR3 region has the DNA TGTGCCACCCTATTGACAGGGACTTCCACAGATACGCAGTATTTT. This rearrangement joins TRBV2 to TRBJ2-3, with D perhaps TRBD1 (7 bases). The CDR3 loop spans 15 amino acids. CDR1 and CDR2 (germline): SNHLY, FYNNEI. V gave up 10 bases and J gave up 2 bases, with 19 bases separating them.

J is TRBJ2-3 and V is TRBV9; 14 bases are a match to TRBD2. V was pared by 0 bases and J by 2 bases, with 11 bases of the junction left unmatched. The CDR3 covers 20 residues. The germline V gene encodes CDR1 SGDLS and CDR2 YYNGEE. DNA for the CDR3: TGTGCCAGCAGCGTAGAGGGACTAGCGGGGGTTCAATCTATCACAGATACGCAGTATTTT. This codes for CASSVEGLAGVQSITDTQYF.

This clone was observed a few times. The V and J genes are TRBV30 and TRBJ2-3; D is possibly TRBD2 (5 bases). With 8 bases removed from V and 3 bases from J, the gap between germline ends came to 24 bases. This CDR3 has 16 residues. CDR1 and CDR2 from the germline V gene are GTSNPN and SVGIG (reference sequence). In nucleotides, the CDR3 is TGTGCCGGAACCTATGGGGTAGCCCTAGCAACAGATACGCAGTATTTT. It specifies CAGTYGVALATDTQYF.

This clone occurred a few times. The chain recombines TRBV4-3 with TRBJ2-7; D not resolved. The CDR3 has 14 amino acids. Germline V gene lookup returns CDR1 LGHNA and CDR2 YSLEER. The V end was cut by 1 base, the J end by 2 bases, with 9 bases between. The CDR3 region has the DNA TGCGCCAGCAGCCAAGGACTCCTACCCTACGAGCAGTACTTC. Translation: CASSQGLLPYEQYF.

The sample holds a few counts of this clone. The sample has other DNA sequences that encode this CDR3 too. The chain joins TRBV20-1 to TRBJ2-7; D is perhaps TRBD2 (5 bases). V gave up 2 bases and J gave up 3 bases, with 5 bases separating them. The germline gives CDR1 DFQATT, CDR2 SNEGSKA (reference sequence). This CDR3 is 11 amino acids long. CDR3 nucleotides: TGCAGTGCTAGAACTAGCTACGAGCAGTACTTC. Translated, it gives CSARTSYEQYF.

This chain connects TRBV9 to TRBJ1-2, with TRBD1 as a possible D gene (6 bases). Germline V gene lookup returns CDR1 SGDLS and CDR2 YYNGEE. V was trimmed by 4 bases and J by 8 bases, leaving 21 bases between them. The CDR3 is made up of 15 amino acids. Here the CDR3 reads CASSTRQARLEGYTF. CDR3 bases: TGTGCCAGCAGCACCCGACAGGCGAGGCTTGAGGGCTACACCTTC.

The V gene is TRBV4-3, the J gene TRBJ1-1; TRBD1 might be the D (5 bases). CDR1 LGHNA and CDR2 YSLEER come from the germline V gene. V lost 6 bases and J lost 0, with 8 bases in between. The CDR3 has 13 residues. The CDR3, as DNA: TGCGCCAGCAGGGGGCAGATGAACACTGAAGCTTTCTTT. Protein sequence: CASRGQMNTEAFF.

This chain joins TRBV28 and TRBJ2-5, with 11 bases that match TRBD1. The CDR3 extends over 16 amino acids. V gave up 6 bases and J gave up 1 base; unmatched junction bases: 7. Germline values: CDR1 MDHEN, CDR2 SYDVKM. The CDR3 is CASRARDRGSQETQYF. CDR3 nucleotide sequence: TGTGCCAGCAGAGCTAGGGACAGGGGGTCCCAAGAGACCCAGTACTTC.

This chain joins TRBV4-3 and TRBJ1-4; D is ambiguous. V was shortened by 4 bases and J by 7 bases, with 16 bases between the two germline ends. This CDR3 region has 15 residues. Germline V lookup: CDR1 LGHNA, CDR2 YSLEER. For the CDR3, the DNA is TGCGCCAGCAGCCTTCGGCGGATTGAAAGTGAAAAACTGTTTTTT. It codes for CASSLRRIESEKLFF.

The V and J genes are TRBV15 and TRBJ1-2, with D tentatively TRBD1 (5 bases). V was pared by 3 bases and J by 8 bases, with 16 bases between. The CDR3 is 14 amino acids. The germline V gene has CDR1 LNHNV and CDR2 YYDKDF (reference sequence). The chain's CDR3 is CATSRTNRMGGYTF. CDR3 DNA: TGTGCCACCAGCAGGACGAACAGGATGGGGGGCTACACCTTC.

The rearrangement links TRBV7-2 to TRBJ2-3, with 12 bases fitting TRBD2. With V trimmed by 5 bases and J by 1 base, 7 bases remained unmatched. CDR3 length equals 17 residues. In germline, CDR1 is SGHTA, CDR2 FQGNSA. The CDR3 is CASSPQTSGGRTDTQYF. The CDR3 bases are TGTGCCAGCAGCCCTCAGACTAGCGGGGGTCGCACAGATACGCAGTATTTT.

This clone was found a few times. V and J are TRBV4-1 and TRBJ2-3, with 11 bases that match TRBD2. Per germline, CDR1 MGHRA and CDR2 YSYEKL. J was trimmed by 4 bases and V by 1 base; bases with no gene match: 1. The CDR3 is made up of 15 amino acids. The CDR3 sequence is CASSQGGLAADTQYF. CDR3 sequence (DNA): TGCGCCAGCAGCCAAGGGGGACTAGCGGCAGATACGCAGTATTTT.

The chain employs TRBV28 and TRBJ1-4; D uncertain. CDR1 and CDR2 from the germline V gene are MDHEN and SYDVKM. This CDR3 comprises 14 residues. With 2 bases removed from V and 8 bases from J, the gap between germline ends came to 12 bases. DNA for the CDR3: TGTGCCAGCAGTTTACCTGGAAGAGGGGAAAAACTGTTTTTT. Amino acid sequence: CASSLPGRGEKLFF. Supplemented by reference TRBV28 and TRBJ1-4, the full variable domain reads DVKVTQSSRYLVKRTGEKVFLECVQDMDHENMFWYRQDPGLGLRLIYFSYDVKMKEKGDIPEGYSVSREKKERFSLILESASTNQTSMYLCASSLPGRGEKLFFGSGTQLSVL.

This clone was detected a few times. This chain joins TRBV27 and TRBJ1-5; TRBD1 aligns across 8 bases. The germline V gene encodes CDR1 MNHEY and CDR2 SMNVEV (reference sequence). This CDR3 contains 15 residues. J lost 3 bases, V lost 4 bases, and 5 bases had no gene match. In DNA, the CDR3 is TGTGCCAGCAGTTCGGGACAGGTCCTCAATCAGCCCCAGCATTTT. Translation gives CASSSGQVLNQPQHF.

J is TRBJ2-7 and V is TRBV2, with 8 bases lining up with TRBD1. There are 12 residues in the CDR3. The V gene end was trimmed by 7 bases and the J gene end by 6 bases; junction bases not matched to a gene: 5. Germline V lookup: CDR1 SNHLY, CDR2 FYNNEI. Written as DNA, the CDR3 is TGTGCCAGCACGGGACAGGCCCTCGAGCAGTACTTC. Its protein product is CASTGQALEQYF. Supplemented by reference TRBV2 and TRBJ2-7, the full variable domain reads EPEVTQTPSHQVTQMGQEVILRCVPISNHLYFYWYRQILGQKVEFLVSFYNNEISEKSEIFDDQFSVERPDGSNFTLKIRSTKLEDSAMYFCASTGQALEQYFGPGTRLTVT.

This clone has more than one count but fewer than ten. The V and J genes are TRBV5-1 and TRBJ2-3, with D perhaps matching TRBD2 (7 bases). The length of the CDR3 is 17 residues. V lost 0 bases and J lost 1, with 15 bases in between. The germline V gene encodes CDR1 SGHRS and CDR2 YFSETQ. CDR3 in amino acids: CASSLGAGAIGTDTQYF. CDR3 nucleotide sequence: TGCGCCAGCAGCTTGGGGGCGGGGGCGATCGGCACAGATACGCAGTATTTT.

This clone was detected only a few times. The chain employs TRBV23-1 and TRBJ1-2; D might be TRBD1 (6 bases). TRBV23-1 is assigned to the ORF class and has an uncertain function. V gave up 3 bases and J gave up 4 bases, with 12 bases separating them. This CDR3 has 14 amino acids. The CDR3 here is CASSQPGAPYGYTF. In DNA, the CDR3 is TGCGCCAGCAGTCAGCCAGGGGCGCCCTATGGCTACACCTTC.